This T cell receptor beta chain was sequenced during a study of blood T cells in healthy people across ages. A second PCR of 7 to 11 cycles used a sample-barcoded 5' primer and a J-beta primer mix. A template-switch adaptor with 12 random nucleotides tagged each cDNA molecule. A single record per CDR3 protein comes from TCRdb applying MiXCR to the 5' RACE reads. The sample records about 1,400,000 distinct CDR3 sequences, around 42% being singletons. Study-wide results and caveats: Investigators viewed diversity estimates from one million T cells as underestimates, the study reported. Whereas aged donors had fewer naive CD4+ cells, long-lived donors had more of them and higher diversity. Possibly, changes in expanded clonotypes were confounded because donor CMV status was unknown.

Looked up from germline, CDR1 is SEHNR and CDR2 is FQNEAQ (reference sequence). The CDR3 consists of 13 residues. The V gene lost 5 bases and the J gene lost 6 bases, with 10 bases spanning the gap. In its sample, this clonotype was seen a few times. Its specificity is unknown. The sequenced sample was blood. The sequence derives from a woman aged 18-29 years in good health. J is TRBJ1-4 and V is TRBV7-9; D is uncertain. The CDR3 sequence is CASSARTDEKLFF. CDR3 sequence (DNA): TGTGCCAGCAGCGCTCGGACGGATGAAAAACTGTTTTTT.